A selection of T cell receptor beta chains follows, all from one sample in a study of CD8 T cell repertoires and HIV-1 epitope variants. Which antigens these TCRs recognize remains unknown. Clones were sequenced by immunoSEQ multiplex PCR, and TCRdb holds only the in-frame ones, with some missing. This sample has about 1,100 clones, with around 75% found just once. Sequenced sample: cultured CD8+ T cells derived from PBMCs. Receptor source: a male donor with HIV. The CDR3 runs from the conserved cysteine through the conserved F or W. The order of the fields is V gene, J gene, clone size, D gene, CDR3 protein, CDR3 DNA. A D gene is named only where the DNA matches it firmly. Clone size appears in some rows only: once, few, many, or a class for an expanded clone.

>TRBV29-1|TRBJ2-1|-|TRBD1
CSVDPGQGARNEQFF
TGCAGCGTTGACCCGGGACAGGGGGCGAGGAATGAGCAGTTCTTC
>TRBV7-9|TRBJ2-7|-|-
CASRVGTYEQYF
TGTGCCAGCAGGGTTGGAACCTACGAGCAGTACTTC
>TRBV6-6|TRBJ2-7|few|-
CASSPGAITYEQYF
TGTGCCAGCAGCCCCGGGGCGATTACCTACGAGCAGTACTTC
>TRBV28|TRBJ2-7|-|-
CASKIIESGHEQYF
TGTGCCAGCAAAATCATCGAATCGGGCCACGAGCAGTACTTC
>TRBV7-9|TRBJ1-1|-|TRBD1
CASSLSGGSYEAFF
TGTGCCAGCAGCCTATCAGGGGGTAGCTATGAAGCTTTCTTT
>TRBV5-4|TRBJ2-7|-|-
CASSTQGDYEQYF
TGTGCCAGCAGCACACAGGGAGACTACGAGCAGTACTTC
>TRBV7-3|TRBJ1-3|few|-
CASGNPLGNTIYF
TGTGCCAGCGGTAACCCCCTAGGAAACACCATATATTTT
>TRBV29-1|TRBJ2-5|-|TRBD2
CSVEGGLGETQYF
TGCAGCGTTGAGGGGGGGTTAGGAGAGACCCAGTACTTC
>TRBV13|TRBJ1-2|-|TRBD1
CASSLPGTGELGGYTF
TGTGCCAGCAGCTTACCAGGGACAGGGGAGCTCGGTGGCTACACCTTC
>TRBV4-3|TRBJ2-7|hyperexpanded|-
CASSQEPGAGALSSYEQYF
TGCGCCAGCAGCCAAGAGCCGGGAGCGGGCGCCCTGAGCTCCTACGAGCAGTACTTC
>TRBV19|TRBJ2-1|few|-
CASSMSGLYNEQFF
TGTGCCAGTAGTATGTCGGGACTTTACAATGAGCAGTTCTTC
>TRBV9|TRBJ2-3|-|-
CASSVGGPSTDTQYF
TGTGCCAGCAGCGTGGGCGGGCCTAGCACAGATACGCAGTATTTT
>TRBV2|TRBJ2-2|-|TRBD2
CASMSGTTPQKFGELFF
TGTGCCAGCATGTCCGGGACTACCCCTCAGAAATTCGGGGAGCTGTTTTTT
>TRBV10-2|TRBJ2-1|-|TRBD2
CASRMGGRRNEQFF
TGCGCCAGCAGGATGGGCGGGAGGAGGAATGAGCAGTTCTTC